These T cell receptor beta chains were read from a single sample in a study of memory CD4+ T cells and cytomegalovirus serostatus. TCRdb keeps only in-frame clones here, not all; method: immunoSEQ multiplex PCR. This table holds 40,000 to 55,000 clones, 82% found once. The sequenced sample was memory CD4+ T cells from blood. Receptor source: an adult in good health and CMV-seronegative. CDR3s include the opening cysteine and the closing phenylalanine or tryptophan. The order of the fields is V gene, J gene, CDR3 length, D gene, clone size, CDR3 DNA, CDR3 protein. The D gene is left open where the match is weak. Expanded clones get a size class; other rows say once, few or many, or leave the size out.

>TRBV27|TRBJ1-2|14|NA|NA
TGTGCCAGCAGCTTCAACGGGGGGGAAAAGTGGGCCACCTTC
CASSFNGGEKWATF
>TRBV5-1|TRBJ1-2|14|NA|NA
TGCGCCAGCAGCTTTACCCGGGCCGCCTATGGCTACACCTTC
CASSFTRAAYGYTF
>TRBV10-3|TRBJ1-2|14|NA|once
TGTGCCATCAGTGAGGAAAACCTTGGACAGGGCTACACCTTC
CAISEENLGQGYTF
>TRBV2|TRBJ2-5|16|TRBD2|NA
TGTGCCAGCAGTGGGCTAGCGGGGGCCAAACAAGAGACCCAGTACTTC
CASSGLAGAKQETQYF
>TRBV7-9|TRBJ2-5|13|TRBD1|few
TGTGCCAGCAGCCTCACAGGGGGAGAGACCCAGTACTTC
CASSLTGGETQYF
>TRBV4-2|TRBJ2-7|13|NA|NA
TGTGCCAGCAGCCAAGACATAACCTACGAGCAGTACTTC
CASSQDITYEQYF
>TRBV7-9|TRBJ2-7|14|NA|few
TGTGCCAGCAGCTTCCCCGGGGTCAGGATCGAGCAGTACTTC
CASSFPGVRIEQYF
>TRBV11-3|TRBJ2-3|14|NA|NA
TGTGCCAGCAGCTGGGACGGTGACACAGATACGCAGTATTTT
CASSWDGDTDTQYF
>TRBV5-1|TRBJ1-6|16|TRBD1|NA
TGCGCCAGCAGCATTGGACAGGGGGCAGTCGATTCACCCCTCCACTTT
CASSIGQGAVDSPLHF
>TRBV4-2|TRBJ2-3|19|TRBD2|NA
TGTGCCAGCAGCCAAGATTGGGGTAGCGGGGGGCCCCACGGAGATACGCAGTATTTT
CASSQDWGSGGPHGDTQYF
>TRBV5-4|TRBJ2-3|15|NA|NA
TGTGCCAGCAGCTTGAGTAGCGGAATAGAGGGTACGCAGTATTTT
CASSLSSGIEGTQYF
>TRBV18|TRBJ1-2|15|NA|NA
TGTGCCAGCTCACCAGCCAGAAATAATAACTATGGCTACACCTTC
CASSPARNNNYGYTF
>TRBV11-2|TRBJ1-2|12|TRBD1|NA
TGTGCCAGCAGCTCCAACAGGGGGCATTTCACCTTC
CASSSNRGHFTF
>TRBV10-3|TRBJ1-2|13|NA|few
TGTGCCATCAGTAAGGATCCGTCGCGGGGCTACACCTTC
CAISKDPSRGYTF
>TRBV19|TRBJ2-7|15|TRBD1|NA
TGTGCCAGTAGTATAGGGACAGGGAATACCTACGAGCAGTACTTC
CASSIGTGNTYEQYF
>TRBV11-2|TRBJ1-1|13|NA|NA
TGTGCCAGCAGCTTAGCTGGGCAACGCCAAGCTTTCTTT
CASSLAGQRQAFF
>TRBV19|TRBJ1-1|12|NA|NA
TGTGCGGACAGCCGATGGACGACGATGCCTTTCTTT
CADSRWTTMPFF
>TRBV5-6|TRBJ2-7|14|NA|NA
TGTGCCAGCAGCTTGGCCGGAGGGACCCCGGAGCAGTACTTC
CASSLAGGTPEQYF
>TRBV29-1|TRBJ2-2|14|NA|NA
TGCAGCGTTCGCCAGGGTTTAGGTACCGGGGAGCTGTTTTTT
CSVRQGLGTGELFF
>TRBV29-1|TRBJ2-5|12|NA|NA
TGCAGCTGGGGTAACCTCGGTGGGACCCAGTACTTC
CSWGNLGGTQYF
>TRBV7-2|TRBJ2-3|15|NA|NA
TGTGCCAGCAGCTTCGCCTCCTCCGGCACAGATACGCAGTATTTT
CASSFASSGTDTQYF
>TRBV10-3|TRBJ2-1|16|NA|NA
TGTGCCATCAGTGAATCCAGGGGGGCCTTTAGCAATGAGCAGTTCTTC
CAISESRGAFSNEQFF
>TRBV6-5|TRBJ1-1|14|NA|NA
TGTGCCAGCAGTTACTCGCGGGTTAACACTGAAGCTTTCTTT
CASSYSRVNTEAFF
>TRBV19|TRBJ1-4|16|NA|NA
TGTGCCAGTAGTATAGCCGGGGCAGGGTCTAATGAAAAACTGTTTTTT
CASSIAGAGSNEKLFF
>TRBV18|TRBJ2-1|16|TRBD1|NA
TGTGCCAGCTCGCATGGACAGGGGGCGCGGTACAATGAGCAGTTCTTC
CASSHGQGARYNEQFF
>TRBV7-2|TRBJ2-5|14|TRBD2|NA
TGTGCCAGCGGTACTAGCGGGGGCGGAGGGACCCAGTACTTC
CASGTSGGGGTQYF
>TRBV5-6|TRBJ2-2|14|NA|NA
TGTGCCAGCAGCTTAGACGTTAACACCGGGGAGCTGTTTTTT
CASSLDVNTGELFF
>TRBV29-1|TRBJ1-2|14|NA|NA
TGCAGCGTTGTAAGGGACGGAGCTGGGGGTGGCTACACCTTC
CSVVRDGAGGGYTF
>TRBV5-1|TRBJ1-2|14|NA|NA
TGCGCCAGCAGCTTGGACGGGACGCAATATGGCTACACCTTC
CASSLDGTQYGYTF
>TRBV2|TRBJ1-6|15|NA|few
TGTGCCAGCAGTGTGGGTGGGCAGGGAAATTCACCCCTCCACTTT
CASSVGGQGNSPLHF
>TRBV5-1|TRBJ1-2|16|NA|NA
TGCGCCAGCAGCTTGGCGGGGGCGGGGTACGAGAATGGCTACACCTTC
CASSLAGAGYENGYTF
>TRBV11-3|TRBJ2-1|15|NA|NA
TGTGCCAGCAGCTTGGGGGGTTACGGGTACAATGAGCAGTTCTTC
CASSLGGYGYNEQFF
>TRBV4-2|TRBJ1-2|14|TRBD1|NA
TGTGCCAGCAGCCAAAGTGAGGGGGCACGGGGCTACACCTTC
CASSQSEGARGYTF
>TRBV18|TRBJ1-5|17|TRBD1|NA
TGTGCCAGCTCACCCTTAGGGACAGGGGATAGCAATCAGCCCCAGCATTTT
CASSPLGTGDSNQPQHF
>TRBV5-6|TRBJ1-2|14|TRBD1|NA
TGTGCCAGCAGCTTGGGGGACAGAGCCTTTGGCTACACCTTC
CASSLGDRAFGYTF
>TRBV10-3|TRBJ2-7|13|NA|NA
TGTGCCATTCAGCAGAGACAGGAGGACGAGCAGTACTTC
CAIQQRQEDEQYF
>TRBV5-4|TRBJ1-1|16|TRBD1|NA
TGTGCCAGCAGCCAAACTGGACAGGGCCGTGTAACTGAAGCTTTCTTT
CASSQTGQGRVTEAFF
>TRBV5-4|TRBJ2-5|15|TRBD2|NA
TGTGCCAGCAGCGGGACTAGCGGGGCTAGCGAGACCCAGTACTTC
CASSGTSGASETQYF
>TRBV9|TRBJ2-1|15|NA|NA
TGTGCCAGCAGCGTAGTGGCAGGGGGGAGGAATGAGCAGTTCTTC
CASSVVAGGRNEQFF
>TRBV5-8|TRBJ1-1|15|NA|NA
TGTGCCAGCAGCTTATTAGGACAGCTGAACACTGAAGCTTTCTTT
CASSLLGQLNTEAFF
>TRBV30|TRBJ1-6|16|TRBD1|once
TGTGCCTGGAGAGAACAGGGGGCGCTCCACAATTCACCCCTCCACTTT
CAWREQGALHNSPLHF
>TRBV18|TRBJ1-3|18|NA|NA
TGTGCCAGCTCACCACTATCGGCAGGGTCGGGCTCTGGAAACACCATATATTTT
CASSPLSAGSGSGNTIYF
>TRBV5-1|TRBJ2-7|14|NA|NA
TGCGCCAGCAGCCCGGACGGTCACTCCTACGAGCAGTACTTC
CASSPDGHSYEQYF
>TRBV2|TRBJ2-1|13|NA|once
TGTGCCAGCAGTGAACGAACTTACAATGAGCAGTTCTTC
CASSERTYNEQFF
>TRBV5-4|TRBJ1-2|14|NA|NA
TGTGCCAGCAGCTTGGGGGGAGGCTTCGATGGCTACACCTTC
CASSLGGGFDGYTF
>TRBV4-2|TRBJ2-1|18|TRBD2|NA
TGTGCCAGCAGCCAAGACGTCCCCGGGACTAGTTTGTTTTATCGGCAGTTCTTC
CASSQDVPGTSLFYRQFF
>TRBV7-9|TRBJ1-5|15|NA|once
TGTGCCAGCAGCTTAGGGCCAGGCTTCAATCAGCCCCAGCATTTT
CASSLGPGFNQPQHF